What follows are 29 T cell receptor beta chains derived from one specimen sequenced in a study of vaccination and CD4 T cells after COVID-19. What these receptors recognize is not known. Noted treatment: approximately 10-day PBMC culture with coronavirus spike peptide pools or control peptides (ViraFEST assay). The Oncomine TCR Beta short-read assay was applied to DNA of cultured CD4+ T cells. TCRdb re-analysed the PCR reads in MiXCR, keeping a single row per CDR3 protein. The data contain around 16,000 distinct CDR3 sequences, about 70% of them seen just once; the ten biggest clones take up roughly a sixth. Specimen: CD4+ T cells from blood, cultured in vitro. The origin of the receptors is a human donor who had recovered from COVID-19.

CDR3 protein: CATSDPGLNPDTQYF. DNA for the CDR3: TGTGCCACCAGTGACCCCGGACTGAACCCAGATACGCAGTATTTT. The chain links TRBV24-1 to TRBJ2-3, with D possibly matching TRBD2 (5 bases). Trimming took off 4 bases at V and 4 bases at J, with 14 bases between the two ends. This CDR3 is 15 amino acids long. Germline V lookup: CDR1 KGHDR, CDR2 SFDVKD.

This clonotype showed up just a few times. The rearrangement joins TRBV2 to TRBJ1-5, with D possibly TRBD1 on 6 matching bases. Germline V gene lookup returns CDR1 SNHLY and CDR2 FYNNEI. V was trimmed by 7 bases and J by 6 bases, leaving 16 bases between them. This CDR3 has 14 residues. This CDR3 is CASTREQGVQPQHF. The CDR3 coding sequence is TGTGCCAGCACGAGAGAACAGGGTGTTCAGCCCCAGCATTTT.

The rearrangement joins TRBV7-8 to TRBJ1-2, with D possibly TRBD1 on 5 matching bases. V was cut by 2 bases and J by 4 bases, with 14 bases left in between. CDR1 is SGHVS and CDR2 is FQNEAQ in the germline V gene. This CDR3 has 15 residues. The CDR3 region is CASSLIGDGAYGYTF. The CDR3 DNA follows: TGTGCCAGCAGCTTAATTGGGGATGGGGCCTATGGCTACACCTTC.

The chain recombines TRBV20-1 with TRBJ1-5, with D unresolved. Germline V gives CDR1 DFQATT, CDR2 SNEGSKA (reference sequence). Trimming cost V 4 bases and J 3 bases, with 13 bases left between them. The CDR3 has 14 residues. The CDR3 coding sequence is TGCAGTGCTACTCCCGGACGGTACAATCAGCCCCAGCATTTT. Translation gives CSATPGRYNQPQHF.

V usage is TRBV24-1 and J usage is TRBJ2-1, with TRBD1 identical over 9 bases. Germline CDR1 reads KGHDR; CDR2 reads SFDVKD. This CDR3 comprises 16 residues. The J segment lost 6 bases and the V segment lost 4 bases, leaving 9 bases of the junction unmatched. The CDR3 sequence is CATSEAGTGKINEQFF. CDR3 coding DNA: TGTGCCACCAGTGAAGCCGGGACAGGGAAAATCAATGAGCAGTTCTTC.

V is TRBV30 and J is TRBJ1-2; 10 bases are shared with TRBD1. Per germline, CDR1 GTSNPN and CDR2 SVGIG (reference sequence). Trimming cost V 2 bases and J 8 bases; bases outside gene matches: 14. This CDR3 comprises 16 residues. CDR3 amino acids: CAWSPSPRDRGQGYTF. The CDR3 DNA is TGTGCCTGGAGTCCTTCTCCCCGGGACAGGGGACAGGGCTACACCTTC.

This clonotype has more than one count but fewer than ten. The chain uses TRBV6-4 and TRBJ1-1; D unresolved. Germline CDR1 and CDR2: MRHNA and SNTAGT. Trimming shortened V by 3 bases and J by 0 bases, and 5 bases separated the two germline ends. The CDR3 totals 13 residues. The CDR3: CASSESVNTEAFF. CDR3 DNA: TGTGCCAGCAGTGAGTCGGTGAACACTGAAGCTTTCTTT.

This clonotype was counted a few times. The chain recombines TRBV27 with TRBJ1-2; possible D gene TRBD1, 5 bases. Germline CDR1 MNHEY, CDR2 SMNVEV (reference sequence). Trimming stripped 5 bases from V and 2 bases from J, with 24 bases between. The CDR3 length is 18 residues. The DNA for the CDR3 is TGTGCCAGCAGTGGGAGAGACCAGCAGGGACGAACCAACTATGGCTACACCTTC. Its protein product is CASSGRDQQGRTNYGYTF.

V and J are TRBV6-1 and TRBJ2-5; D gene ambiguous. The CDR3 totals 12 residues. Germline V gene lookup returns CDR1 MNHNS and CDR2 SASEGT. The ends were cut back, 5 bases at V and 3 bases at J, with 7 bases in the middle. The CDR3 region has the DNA TGTGCCAGCAGTACCCGGGAAGAGACCCAGTACTTC. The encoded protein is CASSTREETQYF.

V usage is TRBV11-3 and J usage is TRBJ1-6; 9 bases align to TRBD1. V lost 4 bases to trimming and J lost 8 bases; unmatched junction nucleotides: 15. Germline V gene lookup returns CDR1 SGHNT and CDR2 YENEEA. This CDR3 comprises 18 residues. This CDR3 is CASSSGRYRDREHSPLHF. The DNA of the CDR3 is TGTGCCAGCAGCTCAGGCCGCTACCGGGACAGGGAACATTCACCCCTCCACTTT.

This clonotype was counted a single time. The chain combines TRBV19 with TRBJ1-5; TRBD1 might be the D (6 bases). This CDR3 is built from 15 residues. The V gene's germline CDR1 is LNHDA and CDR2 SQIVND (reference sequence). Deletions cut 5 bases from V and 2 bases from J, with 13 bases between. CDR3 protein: CASSDPRGGNQPQHF. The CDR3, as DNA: TGTGCCAGTAGTGATCCCAGGGGTGGCAATCAGCCCCAGCATTTT.

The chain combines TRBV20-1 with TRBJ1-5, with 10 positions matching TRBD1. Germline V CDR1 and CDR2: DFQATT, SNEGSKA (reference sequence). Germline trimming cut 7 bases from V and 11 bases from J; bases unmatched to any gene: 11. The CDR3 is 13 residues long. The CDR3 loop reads CSGSGTGDRAQHF. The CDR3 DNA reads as TGCAGTGGCTCCGGGACAGGGGATAGGGCCCAGCATTTT.

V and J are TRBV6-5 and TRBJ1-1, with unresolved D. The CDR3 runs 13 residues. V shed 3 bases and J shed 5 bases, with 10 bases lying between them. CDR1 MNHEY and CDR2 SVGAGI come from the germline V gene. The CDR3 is CASSYYGLTEAFF. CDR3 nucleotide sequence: TGTGCCAGCAGTTATTATGGGCTAACTGAAGCTTTCTTT.

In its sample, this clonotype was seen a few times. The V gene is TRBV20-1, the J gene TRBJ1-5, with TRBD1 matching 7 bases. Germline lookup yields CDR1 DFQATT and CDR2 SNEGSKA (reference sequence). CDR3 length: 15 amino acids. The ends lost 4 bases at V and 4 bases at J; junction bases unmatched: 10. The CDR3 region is CSATRLGTANQPQHF. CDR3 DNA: TGCAGTGCTACCCGCCTAGGGACAGCTAATCAGCCCCAGCATTTT.

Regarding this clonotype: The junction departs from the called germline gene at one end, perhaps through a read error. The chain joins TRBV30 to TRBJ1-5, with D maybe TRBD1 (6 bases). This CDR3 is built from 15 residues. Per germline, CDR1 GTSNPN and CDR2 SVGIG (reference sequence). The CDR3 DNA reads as TGTGCCTGGAGTTCACAGGGACTACCTAATCAGCCCCGGCATTTT. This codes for CAWSSQGLPNQPRHF.

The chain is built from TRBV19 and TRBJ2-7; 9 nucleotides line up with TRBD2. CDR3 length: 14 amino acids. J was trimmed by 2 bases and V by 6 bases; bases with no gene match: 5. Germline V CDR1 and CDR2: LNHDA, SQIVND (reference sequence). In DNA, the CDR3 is TGTGCCAGTAGGACTAGCGGAAACACCTACGAGCAGTACTTC. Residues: CASRTSGNTYEQYF.

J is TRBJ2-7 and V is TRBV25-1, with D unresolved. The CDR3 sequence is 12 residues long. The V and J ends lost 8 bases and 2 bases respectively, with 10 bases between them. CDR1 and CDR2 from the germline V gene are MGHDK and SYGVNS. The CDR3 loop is CASFLGPYEQYF. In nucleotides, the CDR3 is TGTGCCAGCTTCTTGGGTCCCTACGAGCAGTACTTC.

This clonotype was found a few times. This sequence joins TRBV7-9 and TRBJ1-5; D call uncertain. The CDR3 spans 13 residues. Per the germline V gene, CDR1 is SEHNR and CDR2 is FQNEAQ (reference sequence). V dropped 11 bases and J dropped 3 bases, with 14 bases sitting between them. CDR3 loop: CAAARGTNQPQHF. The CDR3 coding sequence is TGTGCCGCGGCTAGAGGTACCAATCAGCCCCAGCATTTT.

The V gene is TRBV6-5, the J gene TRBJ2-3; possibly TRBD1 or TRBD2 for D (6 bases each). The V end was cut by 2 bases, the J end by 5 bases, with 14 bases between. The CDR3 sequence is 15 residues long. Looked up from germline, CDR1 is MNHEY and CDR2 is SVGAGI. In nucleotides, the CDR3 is TGTGCCAGCAGTTACGCGGGACAAATATTAGATACGCAGTATTTT. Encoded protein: CASSYAGQILDTQYF.

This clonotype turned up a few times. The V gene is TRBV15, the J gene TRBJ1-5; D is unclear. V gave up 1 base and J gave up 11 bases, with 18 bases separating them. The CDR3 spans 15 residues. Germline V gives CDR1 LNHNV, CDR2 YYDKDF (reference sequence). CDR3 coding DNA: TGTGCCACCAGCAGAGCCCCCCGGGAAAAGGTGTCCCAGCATTTT. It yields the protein CATSRAPREKVSQHF. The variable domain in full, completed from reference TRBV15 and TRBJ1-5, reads DAMVIQNPRYQVTQFGKPVTLSCSQTLNHNVMYWYQQKSSQAPKLLFHYYDKDFNNEADTPDNFQSRRPNTSFCFLDIRSPGLGDTAMYLCATSRAPREKVSQHFGDGTRLSIL.

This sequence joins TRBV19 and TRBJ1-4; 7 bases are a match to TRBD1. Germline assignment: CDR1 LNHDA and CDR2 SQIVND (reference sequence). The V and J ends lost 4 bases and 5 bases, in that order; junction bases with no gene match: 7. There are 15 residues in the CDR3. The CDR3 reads CASSKTVGQNEKLFF. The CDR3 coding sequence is TGTGCCAGTAGTAAGACGGTGGGACAGAATGAAAAACTGTTTTTT. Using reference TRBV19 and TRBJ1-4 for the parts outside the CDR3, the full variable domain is DGGITQSPKYLFRKEGQNVTLSCEQNLNHDAMYWYRQDPGQGLRLIYYSQIVNDFQKGDIAEGYSVSREKKESFPLTVTSAQKNPTAFYLCASSKTVGQNEKLFFGSGTQLSVL.

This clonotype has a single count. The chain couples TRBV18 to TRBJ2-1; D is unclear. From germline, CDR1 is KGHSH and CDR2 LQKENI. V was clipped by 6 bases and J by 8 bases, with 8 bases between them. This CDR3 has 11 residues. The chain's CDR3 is CASSRGDEQFF. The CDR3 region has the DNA TGTGCCAGCTCCCGAGGAGATGAGCAGTTCTTC.

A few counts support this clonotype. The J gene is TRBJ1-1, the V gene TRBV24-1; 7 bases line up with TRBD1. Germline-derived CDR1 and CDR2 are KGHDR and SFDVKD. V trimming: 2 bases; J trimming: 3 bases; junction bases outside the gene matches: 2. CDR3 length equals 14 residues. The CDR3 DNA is TGTGCCACCAGTGATTCGGGACAGTACACTGAAGCTTTCTTT. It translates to CATSDSGQYTEAFF.

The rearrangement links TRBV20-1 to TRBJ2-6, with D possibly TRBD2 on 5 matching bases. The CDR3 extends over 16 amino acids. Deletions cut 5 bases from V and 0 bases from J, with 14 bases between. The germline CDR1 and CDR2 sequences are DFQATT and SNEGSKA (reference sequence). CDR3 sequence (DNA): TGCAGTGCTCCCAGCGGTAACCCCTCTGGGGCCAACGTCCTGACTTTC. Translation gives CSAPSGNPSGANVLTF.

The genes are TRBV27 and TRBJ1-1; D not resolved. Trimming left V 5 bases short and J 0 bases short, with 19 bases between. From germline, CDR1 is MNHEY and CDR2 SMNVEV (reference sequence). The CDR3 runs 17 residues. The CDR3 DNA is TGTGCCAGCAGTACCCATCGAGGGAACTCAATGAACACTGAAGCTTTCTTT. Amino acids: CASSTHRGNSMNTEAFF.

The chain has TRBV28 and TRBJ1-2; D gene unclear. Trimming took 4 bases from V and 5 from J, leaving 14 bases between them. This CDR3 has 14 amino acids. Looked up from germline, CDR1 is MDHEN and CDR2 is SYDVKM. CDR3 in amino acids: CASSSVEIDYGYTF. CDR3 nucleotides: TGTGCCAGCAGTTCTGTGGAGATCGATTATGGCTACACCTTC.

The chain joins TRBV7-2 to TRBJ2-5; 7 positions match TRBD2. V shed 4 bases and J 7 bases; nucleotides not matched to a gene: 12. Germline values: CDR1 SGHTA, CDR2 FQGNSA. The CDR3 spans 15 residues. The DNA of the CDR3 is TGTGCCAGCAGCTCACTAGCGCACGCAGGTGGGACCCAGTACTTC. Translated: CASSSLAHAGGTQYF.

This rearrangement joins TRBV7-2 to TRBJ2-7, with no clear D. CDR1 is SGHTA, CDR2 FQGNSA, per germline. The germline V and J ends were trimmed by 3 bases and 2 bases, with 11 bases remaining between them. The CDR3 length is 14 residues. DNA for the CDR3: TGTGCCAGCAGCTTCTATTATCCGCCCTACGAGCAGTACTTC. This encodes CASSFYYPPYEQYF.

The CDR3 nucleotides read TGTGCCAGTAGTATAGCCAGCGGAGGGATTTACGAGCAGTACTTC. Its translation is CASSIASGGIYEQYF. V usage is TRBV19 and J usage is TRBJ2-7; maybe TRBD2 (6 bases). Looked up from germline, CDR1 is LNHDA and CDR2 is SQIVND (reference sequence). This CDR3 has 15 residues. Trimming shortened V by 1 base and J by 4 bases, and 14 bases separated the two germline ends.